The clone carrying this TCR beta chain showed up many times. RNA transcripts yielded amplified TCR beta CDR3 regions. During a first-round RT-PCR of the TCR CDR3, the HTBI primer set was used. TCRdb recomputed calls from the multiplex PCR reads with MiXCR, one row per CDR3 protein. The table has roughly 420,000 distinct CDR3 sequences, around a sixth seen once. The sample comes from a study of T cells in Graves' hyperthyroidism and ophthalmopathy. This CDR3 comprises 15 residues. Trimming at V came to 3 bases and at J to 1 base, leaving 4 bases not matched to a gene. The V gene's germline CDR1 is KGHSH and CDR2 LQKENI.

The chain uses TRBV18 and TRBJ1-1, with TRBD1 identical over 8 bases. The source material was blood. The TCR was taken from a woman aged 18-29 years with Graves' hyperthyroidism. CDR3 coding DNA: TGTGCCAGCTCACCCCAGGGGGCGGCGAACACTGAAGCTTTCTTT. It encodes CASSPQGAANTEAFF. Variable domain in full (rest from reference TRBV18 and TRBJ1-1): NAGVMQNPRHLVRRRGQEARLRCSPMKGHSHVYWYRQLPEEGLKFMVYLQKENIIDESGMPKERFSAEFPKEGPSILRIQQVVRGDSAAYFCASSPQGAANTEAFFGQGTRLTVV.